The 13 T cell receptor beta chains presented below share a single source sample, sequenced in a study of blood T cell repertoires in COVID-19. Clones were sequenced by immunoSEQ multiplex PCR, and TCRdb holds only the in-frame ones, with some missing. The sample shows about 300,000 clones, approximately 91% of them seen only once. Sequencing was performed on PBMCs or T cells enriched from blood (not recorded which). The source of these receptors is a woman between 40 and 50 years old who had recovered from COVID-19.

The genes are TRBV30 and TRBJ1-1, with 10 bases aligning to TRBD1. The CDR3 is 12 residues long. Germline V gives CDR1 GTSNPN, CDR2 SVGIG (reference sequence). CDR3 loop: CASIRGGQGAFF. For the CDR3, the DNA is TGTGCTTCTATCCGGGGGGGACAGGGGGCTTTCTTT.

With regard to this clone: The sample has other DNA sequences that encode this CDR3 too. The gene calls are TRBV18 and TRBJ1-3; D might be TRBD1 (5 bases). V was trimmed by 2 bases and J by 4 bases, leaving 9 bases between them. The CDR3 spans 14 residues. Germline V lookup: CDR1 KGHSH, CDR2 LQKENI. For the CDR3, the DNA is TGTGCCAGCTCACCAGACAGCGCAGGAAACACCATATATTTT. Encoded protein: CASSPDSAGNTIYF.

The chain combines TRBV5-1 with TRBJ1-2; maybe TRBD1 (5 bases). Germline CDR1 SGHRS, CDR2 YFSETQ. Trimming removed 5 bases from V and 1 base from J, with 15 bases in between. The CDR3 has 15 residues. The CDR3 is CASRTGDTFNYGYTF. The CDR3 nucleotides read TGCGCCAGCAGAACAGGAGATACTTTTAACTATGGCTACACCTTC.

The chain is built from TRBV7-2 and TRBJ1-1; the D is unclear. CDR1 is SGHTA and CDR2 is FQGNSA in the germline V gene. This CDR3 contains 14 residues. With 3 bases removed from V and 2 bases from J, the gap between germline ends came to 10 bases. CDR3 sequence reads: CASSFYEGNTEAFF. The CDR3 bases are TGTGCCAGCAGCTTTTATGAGGGAAACACTGAAGCTTTCTTT.

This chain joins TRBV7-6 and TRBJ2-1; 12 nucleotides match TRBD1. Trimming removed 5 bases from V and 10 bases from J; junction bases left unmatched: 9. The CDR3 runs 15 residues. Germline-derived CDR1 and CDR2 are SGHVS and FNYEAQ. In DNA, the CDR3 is TGTGCCAGCAGCCTGGGACAGGGGGCGTACGAAGAGCAGTTCTTC. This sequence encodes CASSLGQGAYEEQFF.

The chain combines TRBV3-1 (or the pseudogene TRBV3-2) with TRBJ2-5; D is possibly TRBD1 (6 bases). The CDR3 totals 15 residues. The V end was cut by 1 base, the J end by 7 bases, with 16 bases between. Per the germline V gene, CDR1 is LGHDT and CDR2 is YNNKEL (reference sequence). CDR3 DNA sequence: TGTGCCAGCAGCCAAGTCTCTGGGGGCGCGTTGACCCAGTACTTC. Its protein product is CASSQVSGGALTQYF.

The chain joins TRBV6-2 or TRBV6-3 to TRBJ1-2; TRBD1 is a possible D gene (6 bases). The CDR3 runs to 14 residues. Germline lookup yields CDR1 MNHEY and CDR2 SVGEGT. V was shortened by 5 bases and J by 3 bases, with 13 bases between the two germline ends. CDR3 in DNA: TGTGCCAGCAGTCCCAACCAGGGGTACTATGGCTACACCTTC. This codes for CASSPNQGYYGYTF.

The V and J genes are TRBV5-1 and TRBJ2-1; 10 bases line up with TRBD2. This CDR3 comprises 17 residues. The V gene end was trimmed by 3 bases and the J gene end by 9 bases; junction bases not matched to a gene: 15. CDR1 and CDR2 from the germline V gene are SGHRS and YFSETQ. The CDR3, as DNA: TGCGCCAGCAGCTGGGTTGGAACTAGCGGGGACCCTGGTGAGCAGTTCTTC. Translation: CASSWVGTSGDPGEQFF. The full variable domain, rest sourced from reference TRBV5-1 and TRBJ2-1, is KAGVTQTPRYLIKTRGQQVTLSCSPISGHRSVSWYQQTPGQGLQFLFEYFSETQRNKGNFPGRFSGRQFSNSRSEMNVSTLELGDSALYLCASSWVGTSGDPGEQFFGPGTRLTVL.

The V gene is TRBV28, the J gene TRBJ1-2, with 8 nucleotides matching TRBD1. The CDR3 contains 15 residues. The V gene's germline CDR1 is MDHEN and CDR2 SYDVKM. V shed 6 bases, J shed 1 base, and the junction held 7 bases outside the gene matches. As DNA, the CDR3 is TGTGCCAGCAGCTCAGGCGACAGGGGTAACTATGGCTACACCTTC. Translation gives CASSSGDRGNYGYTF.

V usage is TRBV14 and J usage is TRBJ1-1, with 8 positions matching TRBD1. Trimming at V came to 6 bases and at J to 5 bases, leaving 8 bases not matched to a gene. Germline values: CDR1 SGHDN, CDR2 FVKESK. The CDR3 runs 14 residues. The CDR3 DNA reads TGTGCCAGCAGACGTCAGGGGGCAAGTACTGAAGCTTTCTTT. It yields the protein CASRRQGASTEAFF.

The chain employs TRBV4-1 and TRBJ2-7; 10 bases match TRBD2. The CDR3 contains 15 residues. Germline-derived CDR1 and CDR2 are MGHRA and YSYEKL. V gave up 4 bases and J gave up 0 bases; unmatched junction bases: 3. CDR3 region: CASSRGLASSYEQYF. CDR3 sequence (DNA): TGCGCCAGCAGCCGGGGACTAGCGAGCTCCTACGAGCAGTACTTC.

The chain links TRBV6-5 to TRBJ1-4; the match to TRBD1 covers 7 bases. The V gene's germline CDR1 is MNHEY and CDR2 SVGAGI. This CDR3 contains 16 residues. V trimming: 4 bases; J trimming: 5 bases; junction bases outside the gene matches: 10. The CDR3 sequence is CASSLGLSRGNEKLFF. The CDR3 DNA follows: TGTGCCAGCAGTTTGGGGTTATCCAGGGGGAATGAAAAACTGTTTTTT.

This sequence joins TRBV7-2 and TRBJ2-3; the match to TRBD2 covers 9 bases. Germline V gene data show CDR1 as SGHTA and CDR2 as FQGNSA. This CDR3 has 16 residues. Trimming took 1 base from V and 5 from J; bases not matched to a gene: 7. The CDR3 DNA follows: TGTGCCAGCAGCTTAGAGGGCGGGAGGGCCCTAGATACGCAGTATTTT. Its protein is CASSLEGGRALDTQYF.